A selection of T cell receptor beta chains follows, all from one sample in a study of T cell responses to AZD1222 COVID-19 vaccine. The data were produced by immunoSEQ multiplex PCR, yet TCRdb's version contains in-frame clones alone and is incomplete. Of 90,000 to 150,000 clones listed, roughly 87% are singletons. Source: peripheral blood, taken on day 0 of AZD1222 vaccination. Receptors were obtained from an adult in good health. The CDR3 runs from the conserved cysteine through the conserved F or W. Fields, in order: J gene, D gene, clone size, V gene, CDR3 DNA, CDR3 protein. The D gene is left open where the match is weak. Clone size, where shown, is once, few, many, or a class for clones that have expanded.

TRBJ2-3	TRBD2	NA	TRBV4-2	TGTGCCAGCAGCCAAGGGGGGGGACTAGCGGGAGGCACAGATACGCAGTATTTT	CASSQGGGLAGGTDTQYF
TRBJ1-5	NA	NA	TRBV6-6	TGTGCCAGCACCGACACAAGCAATCAGCCCCAGCATTTT	CASTDTSNQPQHF
TRBJ2-3	NA	NA	TRBV12-5	TGTGCTAGTGGTTTGGATACTAGCACAGATACGCAGTATTTT	CASGLDTSTDTQYF
TRBJ1-5	NA	NA	TRBV7-2	TGTGCCAGCAGCTTGGGACTCGGTGGACAGCCCCAGCATTTT	CASSLGLGGQPQHF
TRBJ1-1	NA	NA	TRBV30	TGTGCCTGGAGCAGTTGGCGGGGGCGAACTGAAGCTTTCTTT	CAWSSWRGRTEAFF
TRBJ2-1	NA	NA	TRBV19	TGTGCCAGTAGAACGAGCTCCTACAATGAGCAGTTCTTC	CASRTSSYNEQFF
TRBJ1-5	NA	NA	TRBV4-1	TGCGCCAGCAGCGCGGGCCAGGGCGAGCAGCCCCAGCATTTT	CASSAGQGEQPQHF
TRBJ2-5	TRBD1	NA	TRBV5-4	TGTGCCAGCAGTTATACAGGGGGCGCGGAGACCCAGTACTTC	CASSYTGGAETQYF
TRBJ2-1	NA	NA	TRBV19	TGTGCCAGTAGTATGGACGGGAGCCGCTCCTACAATGAGCAGTTCTTC	CASSMDGSRSYNEQFF
TRBJ1-2	NA	NA	TRBV4-3	TGCGCCAGCAGCCAGACGAGAAGGAGCTATGGCTACACCTTC	CASSQTRRSYGYTF
TRBJ1-6	NA	NA	TRBV5-6	TGTGCCAGCAGCTTGGACGGGTATAATTCACCCCTCCACTTT	CASSLDGYNSPLHF
TRBJ2-5	TRBD2	few	TRBV19	TGTGCCAGTAGGCCCTTTAGCGGGAGGGCCGAGACCCAGTACTTC	CASRPFSGRAETQYF
TRBJ2-1	TRBD1	NA	TRBV7-2	TGTGCCAGCAGTTCGGGACAGGTTGGGAACAATGAGCAGTTCTTC	CASSSGQVGNNEQFF
TRBJ1-4	NA	NA	TRBV30	TGTGCCTGGAGGGGACGCGAGCTCCGGGAACTGTTTTTT	CAWRGRELRELFF
TRBJ2-5	NA	NA	TRBV4-1	TGCGCCAGCAGCCACGCGGGGAGAGGAGAGACCCAGTACTTC	CASSHAGRGETQYF
TRBJ2-2	NA	NA	TRBV7-2	TGTGCCAGCTCAGGCAACCTGAACACCGGGGAGCTGTTTTTT	CASSGNLNTGELFF
TRBJ1-1	NA	NA	TRBV11-2	TGTGCCAGCAGCCCTACGGGTCCTAGCCTGAACACTGAAGCTTTCTTT	CASSPTGPSLNTEAFF
TRBJ1-5	NA	once	TRBV6-5	TGTGCCAGCATGAGGACTCCCAATCAGCCCCAGCATTTT	CASMRTPNQPQHF
TRBJ2-5	TRBD2	NA	TRBV5-1	TGCGCCAGCAGCTTGACTAGCGGGGGCAAAGAGACCCAGTACTTC	CASSLTSGGKETQYF
TRBJ1-2	NA	few	TRBV7-9	TGTGCCAGCAGCCCTAGTAGGGTAGTCAACGATGGCTACACCTTC	CASSPSRVVNDGYTF
TRBJ1-4	NA	NA	TRBV6-5	TGTGCCAGCAGTTACGTAGGGTCTTCAGAAAAACTGTTTTTT	CASSYVGSSEKLFF
TRBJ2-5	NA	NA	TRBV5-1	TGCGCCAGCAGCTTCGGCACCTCGTACCAAGAGACCCAGTACTTC	CASSFGTSYQETQYF
TRBJ1-6	NA	NA	TRBV2	TGTGCCAGCACCATCGCCCCCGGCAGTGACCACTTT	CASTIAPGSDHF
TRBJ2-7	NA	NA	TRBV2	TGTGCCAGCAGTGAACCACACTCCTACGAGCAGTACTTC	CASSEPHSYEQYF
TRBJ1-1	TRBD1	NA	TRBV24-1	TGTGCCACCAGTGATTCCCGGACAGGGGGCACTGAAGCTTTCTTT	CATSDSRTGGTEAFF
TRBJ2-7	TRBD2	NA	TRBV7-9	TGTGCCAGCAGCCCGACTAGCGGGGTTACCTACGAGCAGTACTTC	CASSPTSGVTYEQYF
TRBJ1-1	TRBD1	NA	TRBV12-3/TRBV12-4	TGTGCCAGCAGTTCGACAGGGAGCACTGAAGCTTTCTTT	CASSSTGSTEAFF
TRBJ1-4	TRBD1	NA	TRBV29-1	TGCAGCGTCGGGACAGGGTTTCGCGCAGGGGAAAAACTGTTTTTT	CSVGTGFRAGEKLFF
TRBJ2-2	NA	NA	TRBV27	TGTGCCATTCGGGACACCTACACCGGGGAGCTGTTTTTT	CAIRDTYTGELFF
TRBJ1-2	NA	NA	TRBV3-1/TRBV3-2	TGTGCCAGCATTTATTTAGCCAGAGCGTGCTCTAACTATGGCTACACCTTC	CASIYLARACSNYGYTF
TRBJ1-1	TRBD1	NA	TRBV11-3	TGTGCCAGCAGATATTCCGGGACAGGTCACACTGAAGCTTTCTTT	CASRYSGTGHTEAFF
TRBJ2-1	NA	NA	TRBV3-1/TRBV3-2	TGTGCCAGCAGCCTAAGGACAGTTTACAATGAGCAGTTCTTC	CASSLRTVYNEQFF
TRBJ1-2	TRBD1	NA	TRBV7-2	TGTGCCAGCAGCAGCCTGCCCGGGACAGGGATAGTGAGCTACACCTTC	CASSSLPGTGIVSYTF
TRBJ2-7	TRBD2	NA	TRBV6-2/TRBV6-3	TGTGCCAGCAGTTCGCCCGGGACTAGCGGGAGACCTTCTTTCGAGCAGTACTTC	CASSSPGTSGRPSFEQYF
TRBJ1-2	NA	NA	TRBV29-1	TGCAGCGTTGAAGGAGGGGCAGGGGCCATCGATGGCTACACCTTC	CSVEGGAGAIDGYTF
TRBJ2-2	NA	NA	TRBV24-1	TGTGCCACCAGTGAGACCGGGACTTACACCGGGGAGCTGTTTTTT	CATSETGTYTGELFF
TRBJ1-5	NA	NA	TRBV6-5	TGTGCCAGCAGTTACCGGGAAACTCAGCCCCAGCATTTT	CASSYRETQPQHF
TRBJ2-7	TRBD1	NA	TRBV7-9	TGTGCCAGCAGCTTATTGGCAGGGGGTTCCTACGAGCAGTACTTC	CASSLLAGGSYEQYF
TRBJ1-1	TRBD1	NA	TRBV30	TGTGCCTGGAACAGGGGGTCCGGCACTGAAGCTTTCTTT	CAWNRGSGTEAFF
TRBJ2-3	NA	NA	TRBV3-1/TRBV3-2	TGTGCCAGCAGCCAAGAAAGCCTTTATCCGGGCGAAGATACGCAGTATTTT	CASSQESLYPGEDTQYF
TRBJ2-7	NA	NA	TRBV5-4	TGTGCCAGCAGAGCCGCTAGGGCCCCCTACGAGCAGTACTTC	CASRAARAPYEQYF